These 5 T cell receptor beta chains share one sample of origin, sequenced in a study of blood T cells in healthy people across ages. A J-beta primer mix and a sample-barcoded 5' primer were used in a second PCR of roughly 6 to 12 cycles. A single record per CDR3 protein comes from TCRdb applying MiXCR to the 5' RACE reads. The sample carries over 950,000 distinct CDR3 sequences, 30% to 40% recorded once. Sequencing was carried out using blood. Receptor source: a man between 18 and 35 years old in good health.

In its sample, this clonotype was seen a few times. J is TRBJ2-3 and V is TRBV5-1; D gene uncertain. CDR1 is SGHRS, CDR2 YFSETQ, per germline. With 0 bases removed from V and 6 bases from J, the gap between germline ends came to 8 bases. This CDR3 is built from 13 residues. CDR3 DNA sequence: TGCGCCAGCAGCTTGGCCGAGGTGGATACGCAGTATTTT. This sequence encodes CASSLAEVDTQYF.

The table lists this clonotype with a few counts. The chain couples TRBV6-5 to TRBJ2-1, with 7 bases fitting TRBD1. The CDR3 runs to 15 residues. Germline loops: CDR1 MNHEY, CDR2 SVGAGI. V trimming: 6 bases; J trimming: 7 bases; junction bases outside the gene matches: 12. The DNA for the CDR3 is TGTGCCAGCAGCCCCGGACAGGCGGGTTGGAATGAGCAGTTCTTC. Its protein product is CASSPGQAGWNEQFF.

V is TRBV11-1 and J is TRBJ2-3, with 7 bases lining up with TRBD2. Losses at the gene ends were 3 bases for V and 0 bases for J; bases not matched to a gene: 6. The germline V gene has CDR1 SGHAT and CDR2 FQDESV (reference sequence). The CDR3 totals 16 residues. DNA of the CDR3: TGTGCCAGCAGCTTTCCTCCGGGGGGAAGCACAGATACGCAGTATTTT. The encoded protein is CASSFPPGGSTDTQYF.

This clonotype has only a few counts. The chain has TRBV10-3 and TRBJ2-3; 10 nucleotides line up with TRBD1. V dropped 0 bases and J dropped 6; count of bases not matched to a gene: 9. CDR1 and CDR2 from the germline V gene are ENHRY and SYGVKD. The CDR3 is 17 residues long. The CDR3 DNA is TGTGCCATCAGTGAGTCGAACTCGGGACAGGGGACCGATACGCAGTATTTT. It codes for CAISESNSGQGTDTQYF.

The chain employs TRBV6-5 and TRBJ1-2; tentatively, D is TRBD1 (6 bases). Germline CDR1 reads MNHEY; CDR2 reads SVGAGI. This CDR3 region has 14 residues. The V end lost 7 bases, the J end lost 8 bases, and 20 bases lay between the germline ends. CDR3 DNA sequence: TGTGCCAGCATGAAGACAGGTGCGGGGGGCGGCTACACCTTC. Translated, it gives CASMKTGAGGGYTF.